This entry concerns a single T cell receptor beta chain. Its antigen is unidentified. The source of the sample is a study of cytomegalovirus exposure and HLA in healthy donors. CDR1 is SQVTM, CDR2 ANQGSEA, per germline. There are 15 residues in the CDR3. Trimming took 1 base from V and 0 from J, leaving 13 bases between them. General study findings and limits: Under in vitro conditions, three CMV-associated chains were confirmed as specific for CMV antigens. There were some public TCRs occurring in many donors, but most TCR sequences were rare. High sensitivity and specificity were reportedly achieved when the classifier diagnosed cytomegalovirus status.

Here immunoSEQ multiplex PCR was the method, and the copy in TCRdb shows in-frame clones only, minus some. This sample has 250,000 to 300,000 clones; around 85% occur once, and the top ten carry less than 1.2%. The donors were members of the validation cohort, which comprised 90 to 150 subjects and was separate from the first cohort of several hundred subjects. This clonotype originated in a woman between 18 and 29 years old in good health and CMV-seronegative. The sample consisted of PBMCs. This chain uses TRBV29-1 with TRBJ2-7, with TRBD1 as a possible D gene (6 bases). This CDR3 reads CSVEGRTEASYEQYF. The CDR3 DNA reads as TGCAGCGTTGAAGGTCGGACAGAGGCCTCCTACGAGCAGTACTTC.